This TCR beta chain emerged from a study of beta chain features in type 1 diabetes listed by TCRdb under 2018. Study-wide context: Patients and healthy donors did not differ in mean age, gender distribution, total cell number or subset yield. Across all samples, 90 million to 130 million sorted cells were examined, and cell number per subset correlated strongly with RNA yield. The study compared the TCRB repertoires of sorted circulating CD4+ T cell subsets in recently diagnosed type 1 diabetes patients with those in matched healthy donors. Whereas all 30 or so donors provided naive and central memory subsets, regulatory and stem cell-like memory subsets were isolated from just 8 patients and about 8 healthy donors.

The entire isolated RNA was reverse transcribed using the High Capacity cDNA Reverse Transcription Kit, and thus expressed TCRB transcripts were sequenced. Deep immunoSEQ sequencing was applied to naive, central memory and regulatory T cell samples, giving an average of about 3.4 million total reads per sample. Sorted cells were lysed in RLT buffer, and RNA was extracted using DNase-treated RNeasy Micro or Mini kits according to cell number. To prevent cross-contamination, every cell subset was processed on its own, while patient and healthy donor samples were processed together. The immunoSEQ multiplex PCR was used to amplify TCRB sequences from cDNA, generating 87-bp fragments that spanned the CDR3 region. Amplicons were sequenced on the Illumina HiSeq platform. In the original analysis: PCR bias was corrected computationally using synthetic template baselines, and reads within Hamming distance 2 were collapsed, with unmergeable singletons discarded. Reads were aligned against IMGT so that V, D and J genes, CDR3 length and insertions or deletions at six rearrangement sites could be assigned. Within each subset, clonotype counts were normalized to sorted cell number, and only after that were true diversity and Gini coefficients computed with the tcR R package. Repertoire sharing was quantified using the overlap coefficient calculated on TCRB nucleotide sequences. Out-of-frame TCRB sequences from naive cells were analyzed to stand in for the pre-selection repertoire. As stored in TCRdb, this immuneACCESS dataset retains in-frame rearrangements with V and J assigned. A fraction of the clones does not appear; measured against another copy, unresolved V genes explain less than half of the discrepancy, and the remainder lacks a known reason. V and J calls plus clone size are reproduced from that table; the DNA served to infer D and trimming. The sample table shows about 700,000 clones, and 10% to 15% are seen once. In total, the top ten clones hold around 0.022% of the sample.

V and J are trimmed by 6 bases and 0 bases, and the gene matches miss 6 bases of the junction. From cysteine to phenylalanine, the CDR3 is 15 amino acids long. The DNA shown is the 45-base CDR3, in frame from base 1. A single peripheral blood draw of about 116 mL on average was collected from each donor into heparinised tubes. Using a panel that included CD45RO, CCR7, CD25, CD127, CD95 and CD27, naive, central memory, regulatory and stem cell-like memory CD4+ T cells were sorted on a BD FACSAria II. Purity was above 95% for every sorted population. PBMCs were separated immediately by Lymphoprep density gradient centrifugation and were stained directly, without being cultured. So that batch effects would be minimized, each experiment stained and sorted samples in pairs, pairing one healthy donor with one patient. This clone was counted between two and nine times. Its cognate antigen has yet to be identified. There are no base qualities to consult, and no much larger clone falls within one base.

The full study reports these points: The naive, central memory and regulatory TCRB repertoires appeared to resemble one another more closely among patients than among healthy donors. In all four CD4+ subsets, TCRB CDR3 length was moderately but significantly shorter in type 1 diabetes patients. Shorter templates might have been favored by PCR, but patient and control samples were amplified and corrected together, so both groups would have been affected equally by any skew. Sequencing cDNA rather than genomic DNA could over-represent highly expressing activated cells, although activation and CD3 levels did not differ between groups. HLA sub-analyses involved small numbers of individuals, so any influence of HLA type on TCRB rearrangement remained unresolved. At VDJ recombination sites, patients with type 1 diabetes made fewer insertions and deleted more nucleotides, a pattern implying thymic rearrangement abnormalities.

Recombination linked TRBV23-1 to TRBJ2-3; TRBD1 fits 7 bases in the junction. TRBV23-1 is identified as an open reading frame with a role that is uncertain. The source material was naive CD4+ T cells from blood. The meaning of the sample's cell subset or site label: true naive CD4+ T cells. The clonotype originates from a man aged 18-30 years with type 1 diabetes. The CDR3 protein is CASSQTGQSTDTQYF. At the DNA level, the sequence is TGCGCCAGCAGCCAAACGGGACAGAGCACAGATACGCAGTATTTT.